The 13 T cell receptor beta chains below come from one sample, sequenced in a study of blood T cell repertoires in COVID-19. Produced via immunoSEQ multiplex PCR; TCRdb's table is partial and in-frame only. The table lists about 400,000 clones, around 89% of them singletons, with roughly 4.3% in the top ten. Input material: peripheral blood. These receptors were taken from a woman under 40 with acute or convalescent COVID-19.

The rearrangement uses TRBV5-5 and TRBJ2-3; 7 bases match TRBD1. From germline, CDR1 is SGHKS and CDR2 YYEKEE (reference sequence). Trimming removed 3 bases from V and 6 bases from J; junction bases left unmatched: 7. The CDR3 spans 14 residues. CDR3: CASSSGQARDTQYF. In DNA, the CDR3 is TGTGCCAGCAGCTCAGGACAGGCGCGGGATACGCAGTATTTT. Filled out from reference TRBV5-5 and TRBJ2-3, the complete variable domain reads DAGVTQSPTHLIKTRGQQVTLRCSPISGHKSVSWYQQVLGQGPQFIFQYYEKEERGRGNFPDRFSARQFPNYSSELNVNALLLGDSALYLCASSSGQARDTQYFGPGTRLTVL.

This clone was found once. The chain carries TRBV5-1 and TRBJ2-3; D is perhaps TRBD2 (6 bases). V was shortened by 4 bases and J by 2 bases, with 17 bases between the two germline ends. The CDR3 consists of 16 residues. CDR1 is SGHRS, CDR2 YFSETQ, per germline. The CDR3 spells CASSALLAGNTDTQYF. In nucleotides, the CDR3 is TGCGCCAGCAGCGCCTTACTAGCTGGGAACACAGATACGCAGTATTTT.

The rearrangement links TRBV9 to TRBJ1-2; D ambiguous. V was pared by 7 bases and J by 3 bases, with 7 bases between. From germline, CDR1 is SGDLS and CDR2 YYNGEE. The CDR3 has 11 residues. The DNA for the CDR3 is TGTGCCAGCTCGTCGGACTATGGCTACACCTTC. Its translation is CASSSDYGYTF. Full variable domain (rest looked up from reference TRBV9 and TRBJ1-2): DSGVTQTPKHLITATGQRVTLRCSPRSGDLSVYWYQQSLDQGLQFLIQYYNGEERAKGNILERFSAQQFPDLHSELNLSSLELGDSALYFCASSSDYGYTFGSGTRLTVV.

This sequence joins TRBV5-5 and TRBJ1-6; D ambiguous. V shed 3 bases and J shed 8 bases, with 15 bases lying between them. CDR3 length equals 15 residues. CDR1 and CDR2 (germline): SGHKS, YYEKEE (reference sequence). The CDR3: CASSSLTGSYSPLHF. The DNA for the CDR3 is TGTGCCAGCAGCTCCTTGACTGGGTCTTATTCACCCCTCCACTTT. The complete variable domain, with remaining parts taken from reference TRBV5-5 and TRBJ1-6, reads DAGVTQSPTHLIKTRGQQVTLRCSPISGHKSVSWYQQVLGQGPQFIFQYYEKEERGRGNFPDRFSARQFPNYSSELNVNALLLGDSALYLCASSSLTGSYSPLHFGNGTRLTVT.

The rearrangement links TRBV19 to TRBJ1-2; 8 bases map to TRBD1. V lost 7 bases to trimming and J lost 7 bases; unmatched junction nucleotides: 5. The CDR3 spans 12 residues. From germline, CDR1 is LNHDA and CDR2 SQIVND (reference sequence). The CDR3 region has the DNA TGTGCCAGTACAGGGGGCGCGAGTGGCTACACCTTC. Its protein is CASTGGASGYTF.

This sequence joins TRBV19 and TRBJ2-7; 9 nucleotides line up with TRBD1. Germline V gene sequence: CDR1 LNHDA, CDR2 SQIVND (reference sequence). With 3 bases clipped from V and 4 bases from J, the junction kept 7 bases outside the gene matches. The CDR3 consists of 15 residues. The CDR3 coding sequence is TGTGCCAGTAGTATGTGGACAGGGGCCCAATACGAGCAGTACTTC. It yields the protein CASSMWTGAQYEQYF.

This CDR3 reads CASSLGGQGFPLHF. CDR3 in DNA: TGTGCCAGCAGCCTAGGGGGACAGGGGTTTCCCCTCCACTTT. The chain carries TRBV7-9 and TRBJ1-6, with TRBD1 identical over 10 bases. Germline V lookup: CDR1 SEHNR, CDR2 FQNEAQ (reference sequence). The length of the CDR3 is 14 residues. V lost 5 bases, J lost 13 bases, and 8 bases stayed unmatched.

There are a few counts of this clone. The same CDR3 is also encoded by other DNA sequences in this sample. This chain connects TRBV7-9 to TRBJ1-1; 7 bases line up with TRBD1. The CDR3 is made up of 14 amino acids. V lost 6 bases and J lost 0; bases outside the gene matches: 4. Germline loops: CDR1 SEHNR, CDR2 FQNEAQ (reference sequence). CDR3 DNA sequence: TGTGCCAGCAGGCCGACAGGGTTGAACACTGAAGCTTTCTTT. Translation: CASRPTGLNTEAFF. Complete variable domain (other parts from reference TRBV7-9 and TRBJ1-1): DTGVSQNPRHKITKRGQNVTFRCDPISEHNRLYWYRQTLGQGPEFLTYFQNEAQLEKSRLLSDRFSAERPKGSFSTLEIQRTEQGDSAMYLCASRPTGLNTEAFFGQGTRLTVV.

A remark on this clone: Other DNA sequences in this specimen translate into the identical CDR3. V and J are TRBV2 and TRBJ2-1; D is possibly TRBD1 (5 bases). The V end was cut by 4 bases, the J end by 7 bases, with 11 bases between. The germline V gene encodes CDR1 SNHLY and CDR2 FYNNEI. The CDR3 extends over 13 amino acids. CDR3 DNA sequence: TGTGCCAGCAGTGGGCAGGGTGAAAATGAGCAGTTCTTC. This encodes CASSGQGENEQFF.

This chain joins TRBV5-1 and TRBJ2-1, with 15 bases matching TRBD2. CDR3 length: 17 amino acids. J lost 8 bases, V lost 0 bases, and 6 bases had no gene match. CDR1 SGHRS and CDR2 YFSETQ come from the germline V gene. DNA of the CDR3: TGCGCCAGCAGCTTGGGGACTAGCGGGGGGGCCGAGCATGAGCAGTTCTTC. Its translation: CASSLGTSGGAEHEQFF.

The rearrangement uses TRBV10-3 and TRBJ1-1, with 7 positions matching TRBD1. Germline V gene sequence: CDR1 ENHRY, CDR2 SYGVKD. The CDR3 spans 13 residues. Germline trimming cut 6 bases from V and 5 bases from J; bases unmatched to any gene: 6. The chain's CDR3 is CAIRGKGQTEAFF. CDR3 sequence (DNA): TGTGCCATCAGGGGAAAGGGACAGACTGAAGCTTTCTTT.

The J gene is TRBJ2-2, the V gene TRBV12-3 or TRBV12-4; D gene uncertain. CDR3 size: 13 residues. Trimming took off 6 bases at V and 6 bases at J, with 11 bases between the two ends. This CDR3 reads CASRPPMAGELFF. CDR3 nucleotide sequence: TGTGCCAGCAGACCTCCTATGGCCGGGGAGCTGTTTTTT.

The rearrangement links TRBV5-6 to TRBJ1-2; the match to TRBD1 covers 8 bases. This CDR3 is 14 amino acids long. Germline V gene data show CDR1 as SGHDT and CDR2 as YYEEEE. J lost 8 bases, V lost 0 bases, and 6 bases had no gene match. The CDR3 sequence is CASSLGQGRYGYTF. The CDR3 nucleotides read TGTGCCAGCAGCTTGGGACAGGGGCGGTACGGCTACACCTTC.